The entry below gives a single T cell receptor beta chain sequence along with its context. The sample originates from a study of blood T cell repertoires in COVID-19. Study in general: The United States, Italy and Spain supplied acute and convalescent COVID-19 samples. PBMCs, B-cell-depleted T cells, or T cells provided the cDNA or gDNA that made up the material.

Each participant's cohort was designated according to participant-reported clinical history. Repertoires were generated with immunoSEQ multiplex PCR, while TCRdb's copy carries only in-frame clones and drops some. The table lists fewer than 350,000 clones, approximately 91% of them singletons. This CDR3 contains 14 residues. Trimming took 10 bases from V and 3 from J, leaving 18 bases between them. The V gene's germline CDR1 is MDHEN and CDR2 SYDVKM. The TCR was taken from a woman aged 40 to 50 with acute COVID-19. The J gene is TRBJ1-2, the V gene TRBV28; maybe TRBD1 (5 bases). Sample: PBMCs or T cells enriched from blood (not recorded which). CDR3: CATDSGGLDYGYTF. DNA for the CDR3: TGTGCCACCGACTCGGGGGGGTTGGACTATGGCTACACCTTC.